The source of this T cell receptor beta chain is a study of blood T cell repertoires in COVID-19. Libraries were prepared by immunoSEQ multiplex PCR; TCRdb keeps only in-frame clonotypes and omits some of them. The profile shows under 25,000 clones, about 87% of them singletons. The sequence derives from a human donor in a cohort sampled during active COVID-19. Sequencing was performed on peripheral blood.

CDR3 loop: CASARLAEPYNEQFF. CDR3 sequence (DNA): TGCGCCAGCGCTCGACTAGCGGAACCCTACAATGAGCAGTTCTTC. V gene TRBV10-2 combines with J gene TRBJ2-1, with TRBD2 matching over 9 bases. The CDR3 spans 15 residues. The junction had 7 bases not matched to a gene; V was cut back by 8 bases and J by 2 bases. Germline loops: CDR1 WSHSY, CDR2 SAAADI.